The clone carrying this T cell receptor beta chain is a singleton in its sample. Its antigen is not known. CDR3 size: 17 residues. Germline V CDR1 and CDR2: SGHAT, FQNNGV. The germline V and J ends were trimmed by 0 bases and 2 bases, with 16 bases remaining between them. In the study's own analysis: Because ImmunoSEQ provided only junction sequences with no quality scores, the filtering differed. Data came from immunoSEQ multiplex PCR; TCRdb stores just in-frame clones and leaves some out. Clone size and the V and J calls come from that table; the DNA yielded D and trimming. The table includes a few million clones, 85% to 95% detected once. This entry comes from a study of shared clonotypes between healthy human individuals. HIV-negative, healthy adults without recent acute infections or vaccinations were the donors. Findings and caveats of the study: A reduction in generation probabilities was seen for non-shared clonotypes relative to those shared by all four donors. Sampling used blood alone; tissue repertoires probably differ.

This clonotype was sampled from a man aged 18 to 30 in good health. Some clones in this sample may be carry-over from other donors' samples. This chain joins TRBV11-2 and TRBJ1-2, with D unclear. The sequencing input was naive CD4+ T cells from PBMCs. Subset reported: CD45RA+ positively selected. CDR3 nucleotides: TGTGCCAGCAGCTTAGATTCTCGGAGGGCGACGAACTATGGCTACACCTTC. Protein product: CASSLDSRRATNYGYTF.